Listed here are 18 T cell receptor beta chains from one sample, sequenced in a study of CD8 T cells in ankylosing spondylitis (TCRdb year 2017). Overall study outcomes, separate from this receptor: A TCR beta motif made up of about eight highly homologous amino acid variants appeared to be characteristic of blood from ankylosing spondylitis patients.

The library was built by means of 5' RACE. The sequencing machine was an Illumina HiSeq 2500. TCRdb reanalyzed the raw reads on its own, using fastp at Q25 for trimming and MiXCR for clone calling, and kept in-frame beta chains. CDR3 protein sequences are deduplicated, and each keeps its most common genes and DNA. For this sample the table gives some 840,000 distinct CDR3 sequences, of which around 11% were detected only once. The ten biggest clones cover approximately 0.5% of the sample. The antigens these receptors bind are not known. Sequencing used blood, either unsorted or a sorted T cell fraction (not recorded which). These receptors all stem from a male donor with ankylosing spondylitis.

This clonotype was recorded a few times. V and J are TRBV24-1 and TRBJ2-2, with D perhaps being TRBD1 or TRBD2 (5 bases each). The CDR3 loop spans 15 amino acids. Trimming took off 4 bases at V and 5 bases at J, with 13 bases between the two ends. The germline CDR1 and CDR2 sequences are KGHDR and SFDVKD. DNA of the CDR3: TGTGCCACCAGTGAGTCGGGACGAGGGACCGGGGAGCTGTTTTTT. It is translated as CATSESGRGTGELFF.

This clonotype was seen ten or more times. This chain links TRBV10-3 with TRBJ1-1, with 9 bases matching TRBD1. Trimming removed 6 bases from V and 3 bases from J; junction bases left unmatched: 2. The CDR3 totals 13 residues. The germline gives CDR1 ENHRY, CDR2 SYGVKD. CDR3 nucleotides: TGTGCCATCAGGGGACAGGGTGACACTGAAGCTTTCTTT. This encodes CAIRGQGDTEAFF.

V usage is TRBV20-1 and J usage is TRBJ1-5; TRBD1 matches at 7 bases. CDR3 length equals 14 residues. The germline gives CDR1 DFQATT, CDR2 SNEGSKA (reference sequence). Losses at the gene ends were 6 bases for V and 7 bases for J; bases not matched to a gene: 12. The CDR3 sequence is CSARVDRAHQPQHF. The CDR3 DNA sequence: TGCAGTGCCAGGGTCGACAGGGCCCACCAGCCCCAGCATTTT.

The J gene is TRBJ2-1, the V gene TRBV28; 7 bases line up with TRBD1. V shed 6 bases, J shed 8 bases, and the junction held 7 bases outside the gene matches. In germline, CDR1 is MDHEN, CDR2 SYDVKM. This CDR3 region has 13 residues. CDR3 loop: CASRKTGTDEQFF. CDR3 DNA: TGTGCCAGCAGAAAGACAGGGACCGATGAGCAGTTCTTC.

This chain joins TRBV28 and TRBJ2-7; D gene uncertain. This CDR3 has 12 amino acids. The ends were cut back, 7 bases at V and 4 bases at J, with 11 bases in the middle. Germline values: CDR1 MDHEN, CDR2 SYDVKM. The CDR3 protein is CASTTPQYEQYF. In DNA form, the CDR3 reads TGTGCCAGCACCACCCCTCAGTACGAGCAGTACTTC.

The V and J genes are TRBV12-3 or TRBV12-4 and TRBJ2-5; D possibly matches TRBD1 or TRBD2 (5 bases each). This CDR3 comprises 16 residues. The V end was cut by 3 bases, the J end by 2 bases, with 16 bases between. As DNA, the CDR3 is TGTGCCAGCAGTTTGGGGCGAAAGGGGACGCAAGAGACCCAGTACTTC. It translates to CASSLGRKGTQETQYF.

This clonotype was seen once. CDR3 bases: TGTGCCAGCAGTCCACTGACAGGGGAGGAAAAACTGTTTTTT. This sequence encodes CASSPLTGEEKLFF. J is TRBJ1-4 and V is TRBV12-3 or TRBV12-4; 8 bases line up with TRBD1. This CDR3 contains 14 residues. The V gene end was trimmed by 5 bases and the J gene end by 8 bases; junction bases not matched to a gene: 7.

This clonotype turned up a few times. This chain links TRBV28 with TRBJ1-2; a weak D match, TRBD1 (6 bases). The ends were cut back, 6 bases at V and 4 bases at J, with 21 bases in the middle. The germline gives CDR1 MDHEN, CDR2 SYDVKM. The CDR3 totals 16 residues. In DNA form, the CDR3 reads TGTGCCAGCAGCGCGCCGGGACACTACGATGTCTATGGCTACACCTTC. It translates to CASSAPGHYDVYGYTF.

This clonotype was picked up many times. V is TRBV15 and J is TRBJ1-2; D remains unclear. This CDR3 spans 11 amino acids. Germline V gene sequence: CDR1 LNHNV, CDR2 YYDKDF (reference sequence). Trimming cost V 9 bases and J 5 bases, with 10 bases left between them. The CDR3 DNA reads as TGTGCCACGGGATTCCCATATGGCTACACCTTC. It specifies CATGFPYGYTF.

This clonotype has just a few counts. V gene TRBV6-4 combines with J gene TRBJ2-7; tentatively, D is TRBD2 (7 bases). Germline lookup yields CDR1 MRHNA and CDR2 SNTAGT. Trimming pared 7 bases from V and 5 bases from J, leaving 21 bases between. This CDR3 has 15 residues. The CDR3 nucleotides are TGTGCCAGCACTCGACGGGGGGCCGCCCGAAACGAGCAGTACTTC. Its protein product is CASTRRGAARNEQYF.

This clonotype was counted many times. This chain connects TRBV29-1 to TRBJ2-1; possibly TRBD2 for D (5 bases). The germline V gene encodes CDR1 SQVTM and CDR2 ANQGSEA. The CDR3 length is 11 residues. Trimming removed 4 bases from V and 15 bases from J, with 16 bases in between. The CDR3 DNA follows: TGCAGCGTTGGGGGAACGCGAGGAGGGTTCTTC. Translated: CSVGGTRGGFF.

The V and J genes are TRBV25-1 and TRBJ1-2; weak D call: TRBD1 (6 bases). Germline V gene data show CDR1 as MGHDK and CDR2 as SYGVNS. V lost 7 bases to trimming and J lost 5 bases, with 14 bases between them. The CDR3 is 13 residues long. This CDR3 reads CASTPGEWYGYTF. CDR3 nucleotides: TGTGCCAGCACTCCAGGGGAGTGGTATGGCTACACCTTC.

The sample holds a few counts of this clonotype. The J gene is TRBJ1-5, the V gene TRBV2; D unresolved. V lost 2 bases and J 0 bases, leaving 5 bases between the germline ends. Germline CDR1 is SNHLY and CDR2 is FYNNEI. There are 14 residues in the CDR3. This CDR3 reads CASSERISNQPQHF. The CDR3 DNA sequence: TGTGCCAGCAGTGAAAGGATTAGCAATCAGCCCCAGCATTTT.

This clonotype was seen a few times. The chain is built from TRBV7-9 and TRBJ2-5; 7 positions match TRBD1. J lost 4 bases, V lost 7 bases, and 9 bases had no gene match. The CDR3 consists of 14 residues. Germline V gene data show CDR1 as SEHNR and CDR2 as FQNEAQ (reference sequence). CDR3 in amino acids: CASTPGTAAETQYF. In nucleotides, the CDR3 is TGTGCCAGCACCCCCGGGACAGCTGCAGAGACCCAGTACTTC.

This clonotype appeared a few times. The CDR3 protein is CSVVRTTGDTQYF. The CDR3 region has the DNA TGCAGCGTTGTTCGTACTACGGGAGATACGCAGTATTTT. The chain couples TRBV29-1 to TRBJ2-3; no definite D call. From germline, CDR1 is SQVTM and CDR2 ANQGSEA. The V end was cut by 4 bases, the J end by 5 bases, with 13 bases between. The length of the CDR3 is 13 residues.

This chain connects TRBV20-1 to TRBJ2-3, with 12 bases that match TRBD1. The CDR3 is 15 residues long. Losses at the gene ends were 4 bases for V and 5 bases for J; bases not matched to a gene: 7. Germline CDR1 is DFQATT and CDR2 is SNEGSKA (reference sequence). The CDR3 DNA reads as TGCAGTGCTAAGGGGGACAGGGGGCATGAAGATACGCAGTATTTT. This gives the protein CSAKGDRGHEDTQYF.

V usage is TRBV7-6 and J usage is TRBJ1-1; 7 bases map to TRBD1. The CDR3 is 14 amino acids. After removal of 5 bases from V and 4 bases from J, the junction contained 7 bases not matched to a gene. CDR1 and CDR2 from the germline V gene are SGHVS and FNYEAQ. In DNA, the CDR3 is TGTGCCAGCAGCCGGACGAACAGGGGCACTGAAGCTTTCTTT. This sequence encodes CASSRTNRGTEAFF. Drawing the rest from reference TRBV7-6 and TRBJ1-1, the complete variable domain is GAGVSQSPRYKVTKRGQDVALRCDPISGHVSLYWYRQALGQGPEFLTYFNYEAQQDKSGLPNDRFSAERPEGSISTLTIQRTEQRDSAMYRCASSRTNRGTEAFFGQGTRLTVV.

V usage is TRBV24-1 and J usage is TRBJ2-1, with 14 bases identical to TRBD2. The CDR3 extends over 20 amino acids. V dropped 4 bases and J dropped 7; count of bases not matched to a gene: 17. Per the germline V gene, CDR1 is KGHDR and CDR2 is SFDVKD. CDR3 in DNA: TGTGCCACCAGTGACCCCACCGGGACTAGCGGGAGTGGTGGTCAGAATGAGCAGTTCTTC. This translates into CATSDPTGTSGSGGQNEQFF.